The next 15 T cell receptor beta chains were all read from a single sample in a study of CD8 T cells in Susac syndrome (dated by TCRdb to about 2019). Libraries were constructed by the immunoSEQ multiplex PCR assay. RNA was extracted using the RNeasy kit, and about 0.45 to 1 microgram was reverse transcribed with random hexamers. TCRdb ran its own pipeline on the public reads, namely fastp trimming at Q25 and MiXCR clone calling, and kept in-frame beta chains. Under each unique CDR3 protein, matching rows form one entry showing the most common genes and DNA. The sample includes about 130,000 distinct CDR3 sequences, with approximately 94% observed a single time. Around 0.12% of the sample goes to the ten largest clones. Sequencing was carried out using CD4+ T cells from PBMCs. The source is a human donor with multiple sclerosis.

The chain uses TRBV9 and TRBJ2-1; maybe TRBD2 (6 bases). Trimming left V 2 bases short and J 8 bases short, with 14 bases between. This CDR3 is 14 amino acids long. CDR1 and CDR2 from the germline V gene are SGDLS and YYNGEE. CDR3 loop: CASSVRLGKDEQFF. CDR3 DNA sequence: TGTGCCAGCAGCGTTCGACTAGGCAAGGATGAGCAGTTCTTC.

The chain uses TRBV3-1 and TRBJ2-3; D gene unclear. Trimming cost V 3 bases and J 1 base, with 5 bases left between them. The germline V gene has CDR1 LGHDT and CDR2 YNNKEL (reference sequence). The CDR3 contains 13 residues. CDR3 in DNA: TGTGCCAGCAGCCATCTTGGCACAGATACGCAGTATTTT. The encoded protein is CASSHLGTDTQYF.

The chain joins TRBV29-1 to TRBJ1-5, with D tentatively TRBD1 (6 bases). V lost 4 bases and J lost 4, with 11 bases in between. This CDR3 region has 13 residues. Germline V CDR1 and CDR2: SQVTM, ANQGSEA. CDR3 sequence: CSVAGDGNQPQHF. CDR3 coding DNA: TGCAGCGTTGCAGGGGATGGTAATCAGCCCCAGCATTTT. The full variable domain, completed using reference TRBV29-1 and TRBJ1-5, is SAVISQKPSRDICQRGTSLTIQCQVDSQVTMMFWYRQQPGQSLTLIATANQGSEATYESGFVIDKFPISRPNLTFSTLTVSNMSPEDSSIYLCSVAGDGNQPQHFGDGTRLSIL.

The rearrangement links TRBV5-6 to TRBJ2-1, with 7 bases identical to TRBD2. This CDR3 has 15 amino acids. The germline gives CDR1 SGHDT, CDR2 YYEEEE. The V segment lost 3 bases and the J segment 9 bases; nucleotides outside the gene matches: 12. The CDR3 bases are TGTGCCAGCAGCTCTCTGCAGGCGGGAGCGAGTGAGCAGTTCTTC. It yields the protein CASSSLQAGASEQFF.

This clonotype was found once. The genes are TRBV30 and TRBJ2-4, with D possibly TRBD1 on 6 matching bases. V was pared by 3 bases and J by 2 bases, with 11 bases between. The CDR3 contains 14 residues. Looked up from germline, CDR1 is GTSNPN and CDR2 is SVGIG (reference sequence). CDR3 DNA sequence: TGTGCCTGGAGAGGTCGGGACACCAAAAACATTCAGTACTTC. Translating it yields CAWRGRDTKNIQYF.

The chain employs TRBV4-1 and TRBJ1-3, with 7 positions matching TRBD1. Germline CDR1 MGHRA, CDR2 YSYEKL. This CDR3 contains 14 residues. V gave up 2 bases and J gave up 7 bases; unmatched junction bases: 5. The CDR3 DNA follows: TGCGCCAGCAGCCAAACGGGACAGAAGAACACCATATATTTT. This gives the protein CASSQTGQKNTIYF.

This clonotype has only one observation. The chain employs TRBV27 and TRBJ2-7; D is undetermined. Germline-derived CDR1 and CDR2 are MNHEY and SMNVEV (reference sequence). V dropped 3 bases and J dropped 8 bases, with 8 bases sitting between them. The CDR3 length is 11 residues. The CDR3 sequence: CASSLLNKQYF. In DNA, the CDR3 is TGTGCCAGCAGTTTGCTAAACAAGCAGTACTTC.

The CDR3 coding sequence is TGTGCCACCCGGAGCCCGGGTGTCTATGGCTACACCTTC. Translation: CATRSPGVYGYTF. The V gene is TRBV6-5, the J gene TRBJ1-2, with no clear D. Looked up from germline, CDR1 is MNHEY and CDR2 is SVGAGI. Trimming removed 10 bases from V and 4 bases from J, with 16 bases in between. The CDR3 sequence is 13 residues long.

This CDR3 is CASTLGLQETQYF. The CDR3 DNA follows: TGTGCCAGCACCTTGGGACTTCAAGAGACCCAGTACTTC. The genes are TRBV6-6 and TRBJ2-5; D might be TRBD2 (6 bases). This CDR3 has 13 residues. The germline gives CDR1 MNHNY, CDR2 SVGAGI (reference sequence). Trimming removed 7 bases at V and 2 bases at J, with 11 bases between.

V and J are TRBV5-1 and TRBJ1-1; D ambiguous. The CDR3 has 15 residues. Germline V lookup: CDR1 SGHRS, CDR2 YFSETQ. The ends were cut back, 1 base at V and 1 base at J, with 11 bases in the middle. CDR3 sequence reads: CASSLRGRTNTEAFF. In nucleotides, the CDR3 is TGCGCCAGCAGCTTGCGTGGAAGAACGAACACTGAAGCTTTCTTT.

This clonotype was observed once. The V and J genes are TRBV12-3 or TRBV12-4 and TRBJ1-1; TRBD1 matches at 10 bases. The length of the CDR3 is 15 residues. V lost 11 bases, J lost 0 bases, and 9 bases stayed unmatched. Written as DNA, the CDR3 is TGTGCCTGTGGGGACAGGGGCTCCATGAACACTGAAGCTTTCTTT. Translated: CACGDRGSMNTEAFF.

This sequence joins TRBV3-1 and TRBJ2-1; 9 bases map to TRBD2. The CDR3 runs 16 residues. Germline values: CDR1 LGHDT, CDR2 YNNKEL (reference sequence). J lost 7 bases, V lost 3 bases, and 10 bases had no gene match. The CDR3 bases are TGTGCCAGCAGCCAGGGGGGGGTAGCGGGAGCAAATGAGCAGTTCTTC. Translated, it gives CASSQGGVAGANEQFF.

The chain uses TRBV20-1 and TRBJ2-7; D call uncertain. Germline V lookup: CDR1 DFQATT, CDR2 SNEGSKA (reference sequence). V was clipped by 2 bases and J by 6 bases, with 5 bases between them. CDR3 size: 10 residues. CDR3 DNA: TGCAGTGCTAGAAGGGCCGAGCAGTACTTC. The encoded protein is CSARRAEQYF.

The CDR3 loop is CSVGRRGTNTGELFF. DNA of the CDR3: TGCAGCGTTGGGAGGCGGGGGACGAACACCGGGGAGCTGTTTTTT. The chain couples TRBV29-1 to TRBJ2-2; 7 nucleotides agree with TRBD2. Germline-derived CDR1 and CDR2 are SQVTM and ANQGSEA. CDR3 length equals 15 residues. Trimming removed 4 bases from V and 0 bases from J; junction bases left unmatched: 5.

The DNA of the CDR3 is TGTGCCAGCAACTCGCCCCGAGGGGGCACAGATACGCAGTATTTT. This codes for CASNSPRGGTDTQYF. The chain combines TRBV7-2 with TRBJ2-3; D could derive from TRBD1 or TRBD2 (5 bases each). The CDR3 covers 15 residues. With 7 bases removed from V and 1 base from J, the gap between germline ends came to 15 bases. Germline CDR1 and CDR2: SGHTA and FQGNSA.